This record concerns one TCR beta chain sequence. Its antigen is currently unknown. The CDR3 length is 14 residues. The germline gives CDR1 SGHAT, CDR2 FQDESV (reference sequence). One entry per CDR3 protein, without DNA, is what TCRdb gives after re-calling the 5' RACE reads. The sample totals under 600,000 distinct CDR3 sequences. The data originate from a study of T cells expressing NK-cell markers. General study results and limits: Of CD8+ T cells, about 1.0-8% belonged to dominant NKG2C+ clonotypes in several donors.

The sequencing sample was made of blood T cells: a sorted CD56 or NKG2C T cell subset, CD4+ or CD8+ T cells, or bulk PBMC T cells (not recorded which). This clonotype was obtained from a woman aged 45-65 years in good health. The chain links TRBV11-1 to TRBJ2-1; without DNA, the TCRdb call of TRBD1 cannot be checked. CDR3: CASSLAGTWDEQFF. Supplemented by reference TRBV11-1 and TRBJ2-1, the full variable domain reads EAEVAQSPRYKITEKSQAVAFWCDPISGHATLYWYRQILGQGPELLVQFQDESVVDDSQLPKDRFSAERLKGVDSTLKIQPAELGDSAMYLCASSLAGTWDEQFFGPGTRLTVL.